This T cell receptor (beta chain) was recorded in a study of T-cell reconstitution after alpha-beta-depleted transplantation in children. This clonotype was counted between two and nine times. The V gene lost 8 bases and the J gene lost 0 bases, with 13 bases spanning the gap. The CDR3 extends over 14 amino acids. Germline-derived CDR1 and CDR2 are SEHNR and FQNEAQ (reference sequence). Unique molecular identifiers were used to barcode this TCRbeta library. TCRdb called the PCR reads again in MiXCR, with one record for every CDR3 protein. The sample lists some 500,000 distinct CDR3 sequences, about a sixth occurring once.

The V and J genes are TRBV7-9 and TRBJ1-2, with D perhaps matching TRBD1 (5 bases). The source was PBMCs from the stem cell graft donor, collected from the stem cell graft. The receptor was derived from a human donor who donated a stem cell graft to a child with acute lymphoblastic leukemia. This CDR3 is CASVDGASNYGYTF. As DNA, the CDR3 is TGTGCCAGCGTCGACGGGGCCTCTAACTATGGCTACACCTTC.